These T cell receptor beta chains were read from a single sample in a study of shared clonotypes between healthy human individuals. Sequenced by immunoSEQ multiplex PCR; TCRdb stores in-frame clones only, minus some. The sample records about 1.5 million clones, 95% to 99% being singletons. The sequenced sample consisted of naive CD4+ T cells sorted from blood. Receptors were obtained from a man aged 25-45 years in good health. CDR3s include the opening cysteine and the closing phenylalanine or tryptophan. The order of the fields is clone size, J gene, V gene, D gene, CDR3 protein, CDR3 DNA. A D gene is named only where the DNA matches it firmly. Size values are once, few and many counts, or a class for expanded clones, and some rows have none.

clone_size: .; j_call: TRBJ2-1; v_call: TRBV6-4; d_call: TRBD2; cdr3_aa: CASSDSPSGSSYEQFF; cdr3_nt: TGTGCCAGCAGTGACTCTCCTAGCGGGAGTAGTTATGAGCAGTTCTTC
clone_size: .; j_call: TRBJ2-7; v_call: TRBV5-5; d_call: .; cdr3_aa: CASSSLGSSYEQYF; cdr3_nt: TGTGCCAGCAGCTCTCTAGGTTCCTCCTACGAGCAGTACTTC
clone_size: .; j_call: TRBJ1-5; v_call: TRBV4-3; d_call: .; cdr3_aa: CASSQGWGLNQPQHF; cdr3_nt: TGCGCCAGCAGCCAAGGTTGGGGCCTCAATCAGCCCCAGCATTTT
clone_size: .; j_call: TRBJ2-7; v_call: TRBV18; d_call: .; cdr3_aa: CASSPDGLLGLTSYEQYF; cdr3_nt: TGTGCCAGCTCACCCGACGGATTGCTCGGACTAACCAGCTACGAGCAGTACTTC
clone_size: .; j_call: TRBJ1-2; v_call: TRBV7-2; d_call: .; cdr3_aa: CASSLATASMGYGYTF; cdr3_nt: TGTGCCAGCAGCTTAGCCACAGCTTCCATGGGATATGGCTACACCTTC
clone_size: .; j_call: TRBJ1-1; v_call: TRBV29-1; d_call: .; cdr3_aa: CSVRTGNTEAFF; cdr3_nt: TGCAGCGTTCGTACAGGGAACACTGAAGCTTTCTTT
clone_size: .; j_call: TRBJ2-2; v_call: TRBV10-3; d_call: .; cdr3_aa: CAAQGTRNTGELFF; cdr3_nt: TGTGCCGCCCAGGGGACGAGGAACACCGGGGAGCTGTTTTTT
clone_size: once; j_call: TRBJ1-1; v_call: TRBV18; d_call: .; cdr3_aa: CASSPQQGLDEAFF; cdr3_nt: TGTGCCAGCTCACCCCAACAGGGACTGGATGAAGCTTTCTTT
clone_size: .; j_call: TRBJ1-4; v_call: TRBV7-9; d_call: .; cdr3_aa: CASSSTEKLFF; cdr3_nt: TGTGCCAGCAGCTCTACAGAAAAACTGTTTTTT
clone_size: .; j_call: TRBJ1-2; v_call: TRBV18; d_call: TRBD1; cdr3_aa: CASSPQGANGYTF; cdr3_nt: TGTGCCAGCTCACCCCAGGGGGCGAATGGCTACACCTTC
clone_size: .; j_call: TRBJ2-1; v_call: TRBV19; d_call: TRBD2; cdr3_aa: CASSIQLAGHNEQFF; cdr3_nt: TGTGCCAGTAGTATACAACTAGCGGGGCACAATGAGCAGTTCTTC
clone_size: .; j_call: TRBJ1-2; v_call: TRBV7-9; d_call: .; cdr3_aa: CASSLSLNRNYGYTF; cdr3_nt: TGTGCCAGCAGCCTAAGCCTGAACAGGAACTATGGCTACACCTTC
clone_size: once; j_call: TRBJ1-2; v_call: TRBV5-6; d_call: .; cdr3_aa: CASSPQGGVAYGYTF; cdr3_nt: TGTGCCAGCAGCCCTCAAGGAGGTGTAGCCTATGGCTACACCTTC
clone_size: .; j_call: TRBJ2-3; v_call: TRBV6-6; d_call: .; cdr3_aa: CASSSELADTDTQYF; cdr3_nt: TGTGCCAGCAGTTCTGAGTTAGCGGACACAGATACGCAGTATTTT
clone_size: .; j_call: TRBJ1-2; v_call: TRBV10-3; d_call: .; cdr3_aa: CAISESKGRGYTF; cdr3_nt: TGTGCCATCAGTGAGTCGAAGGGGCGCGGCTACACCTTC
clone_size: once; j_call: TRBJ2-7; v_call: TRBV29-1; d_call: TRBD1; cdr3_aa: CSVRDRGDEQYF; cdr3_nt: TGCAGCGTTAGGGACAGGGGTGATGAGCAGTACTTC
clone_size: .; j_call: TRBJ1-5; v_call: TRBV28; d_call: TRBD1; cdr3_aa: CATGTGVQPQHF; cdr3_nt: TGTGCCACCGGGACAGGGGTTCAGCCCCAGCATTTT
clone_size: .; j_call: TRBJ1-1; v_call: TRBV5-1; d_call: TRBD1; cdr3_aa: CASSWTGENTEAFF; cdr3_nt: TGCGCCAGCAGCTGGACAGGGGAGAACACTGAAGCTTTCTTT
clone_size: once; j_call: TRBJ2-1; v_call: TRBV9; d_call: TRBD2; cdr3_aa: CASSVRLAGDFVEQFF; cdr3_nt: TGTGCCAGCAGCGTTCGGCTAGCGGGAGACTTTGTTGAGCAGTTCTTC
clone_size: .; j_call: TRBJ2-7; v_call: TRBV6-6; d_call: .; cdr3_aa: CASSYSQGPLSYEQYF; cdr3_nt: TGTGCCAGCAGTTACTCCCAGGGGCCCCTCTCCTACGAGCAGTACTTC
clone_size: .; j_call: TRBJ2-7; v_call: TRBV9; d_call: .; cdr3_aa: CASSVREGVAGEQYF; cdr3_nt: TGTGCCAGCAGCGTCCGAGAGGGGGTGGCCGGGGAGCAGTACTTC
clone_size: .; j_call: TRBJ2-1; v_call: TRBV14; d_call: TRBD2; cdr3_aa: CASSKDAGLAGEQFF; cdr3_nt: TGTGCCAGCAGCAAAGATGCGGGACTAGCGGGAGAGCAGTTCTTC
clone_size: .; j_call: TRBJ1-5; v_call: TRBV18; d_call: .; cdr3_aa: CASSPLQGMHQPQHF; cdr3_nt: TGTGCCAGCTCACCGCTACAGGGTATGCATCAGCCCCAGCATTTT
clone_size: .; j_call: TRBJ2-7; v_call: TRBV7-2; d_call: TRBD2; cdr3_aa: CASLAEASGFVVGEQYF; cdr3_nt: TGTGCCAGCCTAGCCGAGGCTAGCGGGTTCGTGGTGGGCGAGCAGTACTTC
clone_size: .; j_call: TRBJ2-2; v_call: TRBV7-9; d_call: .; cdr3_aa: CASSFAGSYGNTGELFF; cdr3_nt: TGTGCCAGCAGCTTTGCAGGGTCGTACGGGAACACCGGGGAGCTGTTTTTT
clone_size: .; j_call: TRBJ2-1; v_call: TRBV5-1; d_call: TRBD2; cdr3_aa: CASSLFAGEVNEQFF; cdr3_nt: TGCGCCAGCAGCTTGTTTGCGGGAGAAGTCAATGAGCAGTTCTTC
clone_size: once; j_call: TRBJ2-5; v_call: TRBV9; d_call: .; cdr3_aa: CASSPGTVGKTQYF; cdr3_nt: TGTGCCAGCAGCCCAGGGACGGTTGGAAAGACCCAGTACTTC
clone_size: .; j_call: TRBJ2-1; v_call: TRBV15; d_call: .; cdr3_aa: CATSPDSTNEQFF; cdr3_nt: TGTGCCACCAGCCCAGATAGTACAAATGAGCAGTTCTTC
clone_size: .; j_call: TRBJ2-7; v_call: TRBV6-6; d_call: .; cdr3_aa: CASSPVIYSYEQYF; cdr3_nt: TGTGCCAGCAGCCCGGTGATCTATTCCTACGAGCAGTACTTC
clone_size: .; j_call: TRBJ2-2; v_call: TRBV6-5; d_call: .; cdr3_aa: CASSPRWSNTGELFF; cdr3_nt: TGTGCCAGCAGTCCAAGGTGGTCGAACACCGGGGAGCTGTTTTTT
clone_size: once; j_call: TRBJ2-2; v_call: TRBV5-6; d_call: TRBD1; cdr3_aa: CASSSLIPDRTDNTGELFF; cdr3_nt: TGTGCCAGCAGCTCCTTAATCCCGGACAGGACAGACAACACCGGGGAGCTGTTTTTT
clone_size: .; j_call: TRBJ2-5; v_call: TRBV7-9; d_call: .; cdr3_aa: CASSPYETQYF; cdr3_nt: TGTGCCAGCAGCCCTTATGAGACCCAGTACTTC
clone_size: .; j_call: TRBJ1-2; v_call: TRBV28; d_call: .; cdr3_aa: CASSFRDSGYTF; cdr3_nt: TGTGCCAGCAGTTTCAGGGATAGTGGCTACACCTTC
clone_size: .; j_call: TRBJ2-5; v_call: TRBV9; d_call: .; cdr3_aa: CASRSGTQQETQYF; cdr3_nt: TGTGCCAGCAGGTCCGGGACACAACAAGAGACCCAGTACTTC
clone_size: .; j_call: TRBJ1-4; v_call: TRBV7-8; d_call: .; cdr3_aa: CASSGTRSGEKLFF; cdr3_nt: TGTGCCAGCAGCGGGACGAGGTCGGGTGAAAAACTGTTTTTT
clone_size: .; j_call: TRBJ2-7; v_call: TRBV5-1; d_call: .; cdr3_aa: CASSFAGEQYF; cdr3_nt: TGCGCCAGCAGCTTTGCGGGCGAGCAGTACTTC
clone_size: .; j_call: TRBJ1-2; v_call: TRBV19; d_call: TRBD1; cdr3_aa: CASSIRQGDANYGYTF; cdr3_nt: TGTGCCAGTAGTATACGACAGGGGGACGCTAACTATGGCTACACCTTC
clone_size: .; j_call: TRBJ2-1; v_call: TRBV4-1; d_call: .; cdr3_aa: CASSLGGPSSYNEQFF; cdr3_nt: TGCGCCAGCAGCCTTGGGGGGCCTAGCTCCTACAATGAGCAGTTCTTC
clone_size: .; j_call: TRBJ2-3; v_call: TRBV5-6; d_call: .; cdr3_aa: CASTSLPSRDTQYF; cdr3_nt: TGTGCCAGCACCTCCTTACCGTCTCGCGATACGCAGTATTTT
clone_size: .; j_call: TRBJ2-5; v_call: TRBV2; d_call: TRBD1; cdr3_aa: CASSGGQGETQYF; cdr3_nt: TGTGCCAGCAGTGGGGGACAGGGCGAGACCCAGTACTTC
clone_size: .; j_call: TRBJ2-2; v_call: TRBV2; d_call: .; cdr3_aa: CASSDQGTGELFF; cdr3_nt: TGTGCCAGCAGTGATCAGGGAACCGGGGAGCTGTTTTTT
clone_size: .; j_call: TRBJ2-5; v_call: TRBV18; d_call: .; cdr3_aa: CASSPPLRSGETQYF; cdr3_nt: TGTGCCAGCTCACCACCGCTGCGATCGGGGGAGACCCAGTACTTC
clone_size: .; j_call: TRBJ2-3; v_call: TRBV7-9; d_call: TRBD2; cdr3_aa: CASSLGRLAGTGTDTQYF; cdr3_nt: TGTGCCAGCAGCTTAGGGCGCCTAGCGGGAACCGGCACAGATACGCAGTATTTT
clone_size: .; j_call: TRBJ2-2; v_call: TRBV18; d_call: .; cdr3_aa: CASSPRLGRATGELFF; cdr3_nt: TGTGCCAGCTCACCTCGTCTCGGGAGAGCCACCGGGGAGCTGTTTTTT
clone_size: .; j_call: TRBJ2-1; v_call: TRBV11-2; d_call: .; cdr3_aa: CASSFSEQFF; cdr3_nt: TGTGCCAGCAGCTTTTCTGAGCAGTTCTTC
clone_size: .; j_call: TRBJ2-7; v_call: TRBV5-1; d_call: .; cdr3_aa: CASSLSHESYEQYF; cdr3_nt: TGCGCCAGCAGCTTGTCGCACGAATCCTACGAGCAGTACTTC
clone_size: .; j_call: TRBJ1-2; v_call: TRBV27; d_call: .; cdr3_aa: CASSSQTDTNYGYTF; cdr3_nt: TGTGCCAGCAGTTCACAGACAGACACTAACTATGGCTACACCTTC